This entry concerns a single TCR beta chain. The specificity of this receptor is unknown. No quality values exist for individual bases; no much larger clone is one base distant. The library was made by PCR. Sequencing relied on an Illumina HiSeq 2500. To reduce PCR and sequencing biases, unique molecular identifiers were incorporated into the TCR beta cDNA libraries. Per 1 to 10 million input T cells, 500,000 or so cDNA molecules were obtained, such that each molecule approximated one T cell. The patient libraries were prepared and sequenced using the same protocol as the earlier healthy control dataset. Samples belonging to the same batch were prepared together, multiplexed and sequenced on a shared HiSeq lane. As for how the authors treated the data: MIGEC handled the raw barcoded reads, throwing out single-read molecular identifier groups before consensus assembly and CDR3 extraction. Clonotype tables were post-analysed with VDJtools, normalizing diversity by down-sampling all datasets to the smallest sample size. In repertoire overlap clustering, CDR3 amino acid sequences, but not nucleotide sequences, were matched to correct batch-related cross-sample contamination. TCRdb handled the public reads itself, with Q25 trimming in fastp and clone calling in MiXCR, and kept productive beta chains. Rows are unified per CDR3 protein, each entry keeping the most common DNA and genes. The V and J calls come from TCRdb's annotation, not from the publication. The sample table shows fewer than 900,000 distinct CDR3 sequences, and around 42% are seen once. The ten most abundant clones make up roughly 4.4% of the sample.

The data are from a study of post-analysis software for immune sequencing data (dated by TCRdb to about 2015). About the investigation overall: The recorded disease courses included relapsing-remitting, secondary progressive and progressive-relapsing multiple sclerosis, and some patients had no subtype annotation. A subset of samples was prepared in parallel using single-end sample barcoding, then pooled and co-amplified after Illumina adapter ligation. The patient repertoires were set against 10 or so previously published healthy control repertoires from donors whose ages ranged from 6 to 25 years.

Broad study findings and their caveats: Multiple sclerosis patients had significantly lower normalized Chao1 diversity than controls, a result that suggests substantial peripheral T-cell clonal expansion. The multiple sclerosis patient group was slightly younger than the control group. Direct clustering with F measure revealed strong co-clustering of samples prepared in the same batch, which led to a batch-effect correction.

To demonstrate the VDJtools post-analysis software, TCR beta repertoires were profiled from the peripheral blood of over ten young patients with multiple sclerosis. The multiple sclerosis patients were children and adolescents between roughly 6 and 16 years of age. The receptor was isolated from a girl aged 5 to 17 with multiple sclerosis. Sequenced sample: blood.

The bases are TGTGCCAGCACCTGGGGCGGGAGGGGGAATGAGCAGTTCTTC. It translates as CASTWGGRGNEQFF. The V and J genes are TRBV12-3 or TRBV12-4 and TRBJ2-1; TRBD2 fits 9 bases in the junction. V trim: 7 bases; J trim: 7 bases; unmatched bases: 8. The cysteine opens and the phenylalanine closes a CDR3 of 14 amino acids. Only the CDR3 region is kept as DNA, spanning 42 bases read in frame from base 1.